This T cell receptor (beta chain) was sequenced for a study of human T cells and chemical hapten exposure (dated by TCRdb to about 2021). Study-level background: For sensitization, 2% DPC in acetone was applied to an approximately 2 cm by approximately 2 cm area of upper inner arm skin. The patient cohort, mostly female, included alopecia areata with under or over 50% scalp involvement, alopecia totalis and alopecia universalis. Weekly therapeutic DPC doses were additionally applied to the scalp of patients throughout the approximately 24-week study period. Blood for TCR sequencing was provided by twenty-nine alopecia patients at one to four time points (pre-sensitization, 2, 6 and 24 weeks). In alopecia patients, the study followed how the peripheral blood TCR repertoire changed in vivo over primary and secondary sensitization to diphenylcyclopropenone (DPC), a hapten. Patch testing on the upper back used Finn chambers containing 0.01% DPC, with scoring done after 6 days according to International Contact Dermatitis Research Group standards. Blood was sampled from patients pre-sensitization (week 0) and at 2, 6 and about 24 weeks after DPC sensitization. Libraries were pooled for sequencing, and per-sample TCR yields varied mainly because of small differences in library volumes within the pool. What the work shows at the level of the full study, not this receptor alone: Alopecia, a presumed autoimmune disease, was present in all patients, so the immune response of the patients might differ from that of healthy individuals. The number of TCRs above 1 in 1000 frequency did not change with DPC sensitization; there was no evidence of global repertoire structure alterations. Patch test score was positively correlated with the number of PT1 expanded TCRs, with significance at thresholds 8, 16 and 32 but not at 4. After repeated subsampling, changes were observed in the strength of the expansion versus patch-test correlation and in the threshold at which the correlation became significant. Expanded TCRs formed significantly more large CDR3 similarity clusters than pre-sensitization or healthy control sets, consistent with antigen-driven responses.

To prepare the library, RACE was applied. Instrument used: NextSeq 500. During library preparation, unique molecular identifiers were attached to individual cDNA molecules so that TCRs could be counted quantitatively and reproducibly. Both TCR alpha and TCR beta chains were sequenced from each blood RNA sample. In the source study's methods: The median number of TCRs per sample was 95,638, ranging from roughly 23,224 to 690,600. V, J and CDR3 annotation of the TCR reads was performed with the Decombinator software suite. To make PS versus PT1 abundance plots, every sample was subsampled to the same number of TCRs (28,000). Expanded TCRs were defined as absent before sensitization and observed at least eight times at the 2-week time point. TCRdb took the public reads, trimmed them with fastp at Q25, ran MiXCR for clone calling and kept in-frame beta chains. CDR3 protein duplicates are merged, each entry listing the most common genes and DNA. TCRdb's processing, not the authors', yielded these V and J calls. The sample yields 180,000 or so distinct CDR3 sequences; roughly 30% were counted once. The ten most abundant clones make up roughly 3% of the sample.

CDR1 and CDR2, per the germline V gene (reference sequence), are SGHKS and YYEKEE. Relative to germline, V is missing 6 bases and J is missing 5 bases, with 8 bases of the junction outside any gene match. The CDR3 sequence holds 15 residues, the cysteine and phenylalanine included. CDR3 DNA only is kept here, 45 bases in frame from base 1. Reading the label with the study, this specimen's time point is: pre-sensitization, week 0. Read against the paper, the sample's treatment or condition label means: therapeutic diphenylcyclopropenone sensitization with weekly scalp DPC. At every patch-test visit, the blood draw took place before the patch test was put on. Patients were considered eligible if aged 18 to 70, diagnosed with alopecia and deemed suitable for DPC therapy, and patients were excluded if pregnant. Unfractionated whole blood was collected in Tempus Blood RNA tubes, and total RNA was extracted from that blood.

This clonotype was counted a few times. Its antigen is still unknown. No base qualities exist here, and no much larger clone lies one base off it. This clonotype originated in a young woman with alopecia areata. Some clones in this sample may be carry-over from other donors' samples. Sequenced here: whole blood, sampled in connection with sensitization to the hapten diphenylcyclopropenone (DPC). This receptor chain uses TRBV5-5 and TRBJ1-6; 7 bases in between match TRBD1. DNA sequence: TGTGCCAGCACCGCGACAGGGAACCATAATTCACCCCTCCACTTT. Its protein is CASTATGNHNSPLHF.